This T cell receptor beta chain comes out of a study of vaccination effects on CD4 cells after COVID-19. About the study: About 2 million PBMC were seeded per well and grown in the presence of about 10 IU/ml IL-2 and approximately 11 ug/ml peptides. Regarding the study as a whole: Researchers report that only 1 of 255 vaccine-induced clones in healthy vaccinees cross-reacted with common cold coronaviruses. Convalescent patients were scarce, and early post-infection timepoints were absent.

Culture proceeded for about 11 days, and CD4+ T cells were then isolated. Participants were vaccinated with two doses of either the BNT162b2 or mRNA-1273 vaccine. This clone was seen a single time. As yet, its antigen is unknown. The V segment lost 5 bases and the J segment 1 base; nucleotides outside the gene matches: 10. In germline, CDR1 is MGHDK, CDR2 SYGVNS. The CDR3 runs 16 residues. TCRdb's copy holds only in-frame clones and misses some; the assay was immunoSEQ multiplex PCR. The sample lists more than 60,000 clones, roughly 81% occurring once. The V call is TRBV25-1, the J call TRBJ2-5, with TRBD1 identical over 7 bases. The receptor comes from a human donor who received a COVID-19 vaccine. Source: CD4+ T cells from PBMCs cultured without peptide, taken after COVID-19 vaccination. DNA for the CDR3: TGTGCCAGCAGTAAACCCTCCGGGACAGCCCAAGAGACCCAGTACTTC. As protein: CASSKPSGTAQETQYF. Combining the CDR3 with reference TRBV25-1 and TRBJ2-5 gives the whole variable domain EADIYQTPRYLVIGTGKKITLECSQTMGHDKMYWYQQDPGMELHLIHYSYGVNSTEKGDLSSESTVSRIRTEHFPLTLESARPSHTSQYLCASSKPSGTAQETQYFGPGTRLLVL.